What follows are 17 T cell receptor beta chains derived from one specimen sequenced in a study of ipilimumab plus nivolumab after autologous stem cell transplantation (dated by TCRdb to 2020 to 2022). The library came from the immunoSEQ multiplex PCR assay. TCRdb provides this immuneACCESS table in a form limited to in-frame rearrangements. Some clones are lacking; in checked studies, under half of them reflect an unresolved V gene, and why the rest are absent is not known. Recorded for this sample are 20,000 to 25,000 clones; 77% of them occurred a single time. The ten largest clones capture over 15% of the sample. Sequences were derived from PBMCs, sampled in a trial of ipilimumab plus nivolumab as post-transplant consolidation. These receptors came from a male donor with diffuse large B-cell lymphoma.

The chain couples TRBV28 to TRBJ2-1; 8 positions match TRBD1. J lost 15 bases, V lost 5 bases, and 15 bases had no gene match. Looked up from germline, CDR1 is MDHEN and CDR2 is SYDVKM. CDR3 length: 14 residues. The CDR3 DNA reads TGTGCCAGCAGTCTTACCACAGGGGGTACTAACTGGTTCTTC. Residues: CASSLTTGGTNWFF.

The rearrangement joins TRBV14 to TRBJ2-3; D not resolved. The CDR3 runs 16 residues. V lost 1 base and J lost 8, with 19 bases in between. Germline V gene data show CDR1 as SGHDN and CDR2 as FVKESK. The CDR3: CASSQGSSLLVSTQYF. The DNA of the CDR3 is TGTGCCAGCAGCCAAGGGTCCAGCCTCCTGGTCTCTACGCAGTATTTT.

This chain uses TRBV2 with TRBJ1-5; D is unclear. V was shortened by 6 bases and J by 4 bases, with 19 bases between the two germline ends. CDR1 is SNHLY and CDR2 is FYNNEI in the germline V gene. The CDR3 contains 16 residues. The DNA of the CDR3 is TGTGCCAGCAGCCGAGCGGCGGGGAAATTGAATCAGCCCCAGCATTTT. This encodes CASSRAAGKLNQPQHF.

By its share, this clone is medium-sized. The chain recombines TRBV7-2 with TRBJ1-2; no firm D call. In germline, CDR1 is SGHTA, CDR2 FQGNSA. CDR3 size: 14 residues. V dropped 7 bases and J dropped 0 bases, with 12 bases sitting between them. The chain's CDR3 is CASTHGDPNYGYTF. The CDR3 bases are TGTGCCAGCACCCACGGGGATCCTAACTATGGCTACACCTTC.

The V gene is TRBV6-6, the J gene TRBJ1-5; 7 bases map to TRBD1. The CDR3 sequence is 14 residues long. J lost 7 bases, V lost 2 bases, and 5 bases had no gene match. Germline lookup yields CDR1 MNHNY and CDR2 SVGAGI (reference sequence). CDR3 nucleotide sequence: TGTGCCAGCAGTTACACAGGGGCGGGACAGCCCCAGCATTTT. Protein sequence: CASSYTGAGQPQHF.

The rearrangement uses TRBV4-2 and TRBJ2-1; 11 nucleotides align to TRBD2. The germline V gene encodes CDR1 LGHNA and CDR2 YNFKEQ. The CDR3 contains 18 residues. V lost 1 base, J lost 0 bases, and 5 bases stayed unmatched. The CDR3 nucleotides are TGTGCCAGCAGCCAAGGGACTAGCGGGTCAAGCTCCTACAATGAGCAGTTCTTC. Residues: CASSQGTSGSSSYNEQFF.

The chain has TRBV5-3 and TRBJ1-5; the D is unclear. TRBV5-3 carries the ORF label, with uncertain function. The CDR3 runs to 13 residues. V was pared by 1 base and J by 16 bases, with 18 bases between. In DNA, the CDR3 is TGTGCCAGAAGCTTGTCATCCTCGACATCGGGACATTTT. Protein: CARSLSSSTSGHF.

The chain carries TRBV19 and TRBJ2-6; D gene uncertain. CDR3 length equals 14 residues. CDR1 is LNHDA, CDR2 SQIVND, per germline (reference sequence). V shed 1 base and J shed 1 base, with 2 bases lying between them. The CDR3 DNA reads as TGTGCCAGTAGTATAGGTTCTGGGGCCAACGTCCTGACTTTC. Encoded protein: CASSIGSGANVLTF.

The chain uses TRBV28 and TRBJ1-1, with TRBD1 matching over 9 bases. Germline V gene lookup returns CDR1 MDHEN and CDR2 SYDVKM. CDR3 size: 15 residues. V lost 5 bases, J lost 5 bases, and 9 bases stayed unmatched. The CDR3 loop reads CASSPLDRGSTEAFF. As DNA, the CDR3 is TGTGCCAGCAGTCCTCTAGACAGGGGGTCGACTGAAGCTTTCTTT. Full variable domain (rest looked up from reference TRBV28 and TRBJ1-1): DVKVTQSSRYLVKRTGEKVFLECVQDMDHENMFWYRQDPGLGLRLIYFSYDVKMKEKGDIPEGYSVSREKKERFSLILESASTNQTSMYLCASSPLDRGSTEAFFGQGTRLTVV.

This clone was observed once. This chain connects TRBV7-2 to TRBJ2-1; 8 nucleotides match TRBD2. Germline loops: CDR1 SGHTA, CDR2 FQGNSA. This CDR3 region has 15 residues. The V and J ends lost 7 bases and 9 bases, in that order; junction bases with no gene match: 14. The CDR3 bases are TGTGCCAGCACTTTAAGGACGGGGGGGCCGGTTGAGCAGTTCTTC. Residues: CASTLRTGGPVEQFF.

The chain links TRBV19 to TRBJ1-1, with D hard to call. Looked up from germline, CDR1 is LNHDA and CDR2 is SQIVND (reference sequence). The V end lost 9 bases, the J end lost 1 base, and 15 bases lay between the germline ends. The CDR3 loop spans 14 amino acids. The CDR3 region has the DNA TGTGCCAGCCATTTTGGGAACCCGAACACTGAAGCTTTCTTT. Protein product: CASHFGNPNTEAFF.

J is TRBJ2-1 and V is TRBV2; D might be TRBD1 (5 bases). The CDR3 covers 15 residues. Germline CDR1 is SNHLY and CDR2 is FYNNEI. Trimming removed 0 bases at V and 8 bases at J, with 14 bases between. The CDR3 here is CASSEATQGRDEQFF. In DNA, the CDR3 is TGTGCCAGCAGTGAAGCCACTCAGGGCCGGGATGAGCAGTTCTTC.

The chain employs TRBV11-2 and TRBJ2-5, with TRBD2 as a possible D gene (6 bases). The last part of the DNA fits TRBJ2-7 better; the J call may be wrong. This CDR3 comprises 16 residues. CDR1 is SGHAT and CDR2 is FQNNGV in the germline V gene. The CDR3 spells CASSPLGGKDYYEQYF. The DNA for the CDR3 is TGTGCCAGCAGCCCCTTGGGGGGAAAGGATTACTACGAGCAGTACTTC.

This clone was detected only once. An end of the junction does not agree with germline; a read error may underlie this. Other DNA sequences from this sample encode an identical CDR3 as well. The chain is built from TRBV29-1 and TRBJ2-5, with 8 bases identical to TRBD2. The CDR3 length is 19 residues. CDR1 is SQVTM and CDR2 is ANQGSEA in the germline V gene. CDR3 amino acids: CRVAGVGTRGGTSQETQYF. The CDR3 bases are TGCCGCGTTGCCGGGGTGGGCACTCGCGGGGGGACCAGCCAAGAGACCCAGTACTTC.

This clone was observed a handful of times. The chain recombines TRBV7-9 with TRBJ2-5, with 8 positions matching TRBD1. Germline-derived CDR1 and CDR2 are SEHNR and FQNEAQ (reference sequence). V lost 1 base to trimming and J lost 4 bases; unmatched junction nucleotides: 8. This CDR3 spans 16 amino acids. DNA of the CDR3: TGTGCCAGCAGCTTAGGGGCAGGGGGCGCGGGAGAGACCCAGTACTTC. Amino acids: CASSLGAGGAGETQYF. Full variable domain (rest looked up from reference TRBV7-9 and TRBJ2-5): DTGVSQNPRHKITKRGQNVTFRCDPISEHNRLYWYRQTLGQGPEFLTYFQNEAQLEKSRLLSDRFSAERPKGSFSTLEIQRTEQGDSAMYLCASSLGAGGAGETQYFGPGTRLLVL.

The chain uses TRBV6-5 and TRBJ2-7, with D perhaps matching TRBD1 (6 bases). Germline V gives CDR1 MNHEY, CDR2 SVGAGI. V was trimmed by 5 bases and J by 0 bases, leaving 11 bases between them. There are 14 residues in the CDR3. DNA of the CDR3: TGTGCCAGCAGTCAAACAGGGCTCTCCTACGAGCAGTACTTC. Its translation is CASSQTGLSYEQYF.

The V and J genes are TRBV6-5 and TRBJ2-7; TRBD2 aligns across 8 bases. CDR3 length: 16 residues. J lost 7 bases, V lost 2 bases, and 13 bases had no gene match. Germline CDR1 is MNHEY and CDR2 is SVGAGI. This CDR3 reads CASSYLPGGGVEEQYF. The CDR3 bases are TGTGCCAGCAGTTACCTCCCGGGAGGGGGAGTCGAGGAGCAGTACTTC.